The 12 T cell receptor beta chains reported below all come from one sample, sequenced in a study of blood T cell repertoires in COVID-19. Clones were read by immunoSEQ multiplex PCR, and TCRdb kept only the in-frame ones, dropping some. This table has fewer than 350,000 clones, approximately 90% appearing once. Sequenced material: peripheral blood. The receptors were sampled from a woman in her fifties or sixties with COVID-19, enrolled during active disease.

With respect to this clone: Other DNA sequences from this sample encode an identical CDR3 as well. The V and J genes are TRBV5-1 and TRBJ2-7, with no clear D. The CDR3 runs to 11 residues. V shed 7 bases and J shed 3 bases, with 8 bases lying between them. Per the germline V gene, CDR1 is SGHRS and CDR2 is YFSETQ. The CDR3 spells CASRGLYEQYF. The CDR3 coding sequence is TGCGCCAGCCGTGGCCTCTACGAGCAGTACTTC. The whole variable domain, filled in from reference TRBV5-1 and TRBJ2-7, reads KAGVTQTPRYLIKTRGQQVTLSCSPISGHRSVSWYQQTPGQGLQFLFEYFSETQRNKGNFPGRFSGRQFSNSRSEMNVSTLELGDSALYLCASRGLYEQYFGPGTRLTVT.

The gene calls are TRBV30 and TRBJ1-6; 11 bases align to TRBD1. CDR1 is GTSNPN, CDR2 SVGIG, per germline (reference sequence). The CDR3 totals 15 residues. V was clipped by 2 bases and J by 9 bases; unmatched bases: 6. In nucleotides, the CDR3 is TGTGCCTGGAGTCCGGGACAGGGGGAAGGTTCACCCCTCCACTTT. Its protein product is CAWSPGQGEGSPLHF.

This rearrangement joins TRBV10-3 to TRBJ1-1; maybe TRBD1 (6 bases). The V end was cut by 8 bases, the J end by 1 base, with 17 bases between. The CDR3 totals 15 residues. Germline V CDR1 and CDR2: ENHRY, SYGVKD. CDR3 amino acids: CAIGLTTGKNTEAFF. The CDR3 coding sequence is TGTGCCATCGGACTGACGACAGGAAAGAACACTGAAGCTTTCTTT.

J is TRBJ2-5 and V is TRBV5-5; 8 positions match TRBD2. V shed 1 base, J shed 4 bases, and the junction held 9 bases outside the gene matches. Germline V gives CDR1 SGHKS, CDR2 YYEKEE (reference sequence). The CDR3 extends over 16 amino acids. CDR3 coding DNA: TGTGCCAGCAGCTTGTTTACGGGGGGGCGTTCAGAGACCCAGTACTTC. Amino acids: CASSLFTGGRSETQYF.

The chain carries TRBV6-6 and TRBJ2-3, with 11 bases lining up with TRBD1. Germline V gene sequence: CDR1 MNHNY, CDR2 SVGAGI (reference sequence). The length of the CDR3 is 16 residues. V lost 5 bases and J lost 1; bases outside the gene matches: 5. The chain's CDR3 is CASSGQGARGTDTQYF. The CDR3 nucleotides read TGTGCCAGCAGTGGACAGGGGGCGCGTGGCACAGATACGCAGTATTTT.

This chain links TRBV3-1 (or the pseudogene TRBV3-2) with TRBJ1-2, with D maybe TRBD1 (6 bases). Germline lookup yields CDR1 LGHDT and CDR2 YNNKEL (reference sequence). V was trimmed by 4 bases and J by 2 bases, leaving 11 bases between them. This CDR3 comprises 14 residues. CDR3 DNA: TGTGCCAGCAGCCCCGACAGGAAGAACTATGGCTACACCTTC. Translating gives CASSPDRKNYGYTF.

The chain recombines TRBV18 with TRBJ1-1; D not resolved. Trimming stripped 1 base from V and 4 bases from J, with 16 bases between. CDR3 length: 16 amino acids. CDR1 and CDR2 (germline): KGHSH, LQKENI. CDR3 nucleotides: TGTGCCAGCTCACCACTAGCCCCAAAAGGCGGCACTGAAGCTTTCTTT. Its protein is CASSPLAPKGGTEAFF.

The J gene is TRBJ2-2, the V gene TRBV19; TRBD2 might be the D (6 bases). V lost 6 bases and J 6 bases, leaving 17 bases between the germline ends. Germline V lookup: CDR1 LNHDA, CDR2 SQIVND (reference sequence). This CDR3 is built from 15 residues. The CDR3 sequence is CASRAGTSRPGELFF. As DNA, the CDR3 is TGTGCCAGTAGAGCCGGAACTAGCCGTCCCGGGGAGCTGTTTTTT.

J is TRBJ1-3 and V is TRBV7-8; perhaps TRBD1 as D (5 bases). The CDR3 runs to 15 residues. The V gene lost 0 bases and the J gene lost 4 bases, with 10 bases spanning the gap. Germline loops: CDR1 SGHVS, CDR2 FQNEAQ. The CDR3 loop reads CASSLAGLTGNTIYF. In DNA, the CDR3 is TGTGCCAGCAGCTTAGCGGGGCTTACCGGAAACACCATATATTTT.

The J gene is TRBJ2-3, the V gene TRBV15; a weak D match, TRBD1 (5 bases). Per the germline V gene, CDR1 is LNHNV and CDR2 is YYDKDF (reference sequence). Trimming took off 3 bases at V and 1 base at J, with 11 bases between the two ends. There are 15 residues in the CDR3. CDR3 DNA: TGTGCCACCAGCAGTTTCAGGGCCCGCACAGATACGCAGTATTTT. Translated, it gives CATSSFRARTDTQYF. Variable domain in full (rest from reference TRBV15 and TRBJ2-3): DAMVIQNPRYQVTQFGKPVTLSCSQTLNHNVMYWYQQKSSQAPKLLFHYYDKDFNNEADTPDNFQSRRPNTSFCFLDIRSPGLGDTAMYLCATSSFRARTDTQYFGPGTRLTVL.

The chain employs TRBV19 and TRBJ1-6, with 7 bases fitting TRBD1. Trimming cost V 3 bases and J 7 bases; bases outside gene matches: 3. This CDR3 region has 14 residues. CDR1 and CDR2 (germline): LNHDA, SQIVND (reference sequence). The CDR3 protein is CASSISTGNSPLHF. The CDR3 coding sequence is TGTGCCAGTAGTATCTCGACAGGGAATTCACCCCTCCACTTT.

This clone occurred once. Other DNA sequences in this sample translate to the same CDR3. CDR3 loop: CASSQETAEAFF. DNA for the CDR3: TGTGCCAGCAGCCAAGAGACAGCAGAAGCTTTCTTT. The rearrangement joins TRBV3-1 (or the pseudogene TRBV3-2) to TRBJ1-1, with a tentative D call TRBD1 (5 bases). Germline assignment: CDR1 LGHDT and CDR2 YNNKEL (reference sequence). There are 12 residues in the CDR3. The V gene lost 0 bases and the J gene lost 8 bases, with 7 bases spanning the gap.